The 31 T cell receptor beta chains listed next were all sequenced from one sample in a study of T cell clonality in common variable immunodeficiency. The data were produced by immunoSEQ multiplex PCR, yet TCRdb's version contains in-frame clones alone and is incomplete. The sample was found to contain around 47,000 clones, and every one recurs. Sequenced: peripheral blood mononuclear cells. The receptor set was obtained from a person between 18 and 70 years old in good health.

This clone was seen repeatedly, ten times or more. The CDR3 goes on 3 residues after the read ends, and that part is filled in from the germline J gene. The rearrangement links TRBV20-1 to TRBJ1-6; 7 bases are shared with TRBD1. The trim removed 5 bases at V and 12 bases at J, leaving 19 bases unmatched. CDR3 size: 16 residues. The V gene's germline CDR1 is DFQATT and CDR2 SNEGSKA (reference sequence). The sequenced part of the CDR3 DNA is TGCAGTGCTCGGATCGAAGACAGGGCTCGCCTTTTACCC. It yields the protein CSARIEDRARLLP. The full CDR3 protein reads CSARIEDRARLLPLHF.

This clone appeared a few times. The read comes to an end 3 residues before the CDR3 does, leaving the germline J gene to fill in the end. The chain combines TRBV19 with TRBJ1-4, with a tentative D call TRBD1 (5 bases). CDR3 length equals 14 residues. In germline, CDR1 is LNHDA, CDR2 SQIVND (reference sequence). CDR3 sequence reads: CASSFSGGADVLFF. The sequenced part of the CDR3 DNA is TGTGCCAGTAGTTTCTCGGGTGGGGCCGACGTA.

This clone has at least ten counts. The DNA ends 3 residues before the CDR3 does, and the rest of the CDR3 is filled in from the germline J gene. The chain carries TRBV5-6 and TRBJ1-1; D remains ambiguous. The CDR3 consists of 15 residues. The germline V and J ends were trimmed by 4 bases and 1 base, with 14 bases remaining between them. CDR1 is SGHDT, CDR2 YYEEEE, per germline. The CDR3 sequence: CASSPAFGGNTEAFF. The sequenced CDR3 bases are TGTGCCAGCAGCCCTGCTTTCGGTGGGAACACTGAA.

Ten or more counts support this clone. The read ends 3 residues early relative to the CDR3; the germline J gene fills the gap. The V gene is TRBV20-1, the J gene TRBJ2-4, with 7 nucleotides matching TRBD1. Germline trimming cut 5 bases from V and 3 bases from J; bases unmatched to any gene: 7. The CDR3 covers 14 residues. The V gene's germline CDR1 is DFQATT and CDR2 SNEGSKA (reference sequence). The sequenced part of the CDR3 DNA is TGCAGTGCTTACAGGGGTTTTGGCAAAAACATT. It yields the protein CSAYRGFGKNI. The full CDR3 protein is CSAYRGFGKNIQYF.

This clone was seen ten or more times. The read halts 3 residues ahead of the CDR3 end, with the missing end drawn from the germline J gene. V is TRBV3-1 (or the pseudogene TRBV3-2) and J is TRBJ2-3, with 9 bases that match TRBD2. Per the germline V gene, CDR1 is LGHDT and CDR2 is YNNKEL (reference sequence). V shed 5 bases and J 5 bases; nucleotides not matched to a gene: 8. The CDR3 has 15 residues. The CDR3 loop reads CASSWSSGAGDTQYF. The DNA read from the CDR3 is TGTGCCAGCAGCTGGTCTAGCGGGGCGGGAGATACG.

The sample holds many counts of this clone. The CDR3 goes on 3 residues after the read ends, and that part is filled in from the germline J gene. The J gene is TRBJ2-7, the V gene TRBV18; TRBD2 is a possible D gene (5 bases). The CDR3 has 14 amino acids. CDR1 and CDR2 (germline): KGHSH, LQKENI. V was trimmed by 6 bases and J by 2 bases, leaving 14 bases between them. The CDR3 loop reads CASSQDGAAYEQYF. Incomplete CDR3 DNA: TGTGCCAGCTCCCAGGACGGAGCGGCCTACGAG.

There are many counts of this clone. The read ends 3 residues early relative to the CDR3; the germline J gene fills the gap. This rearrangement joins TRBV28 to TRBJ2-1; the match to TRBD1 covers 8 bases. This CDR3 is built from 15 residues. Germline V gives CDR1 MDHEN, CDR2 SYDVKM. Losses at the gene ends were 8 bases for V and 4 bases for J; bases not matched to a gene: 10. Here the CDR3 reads CASGPGQDFYNEQFF. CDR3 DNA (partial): TGTGCCAGCGGACCGGGACAGGATTTTTACAATGAG.

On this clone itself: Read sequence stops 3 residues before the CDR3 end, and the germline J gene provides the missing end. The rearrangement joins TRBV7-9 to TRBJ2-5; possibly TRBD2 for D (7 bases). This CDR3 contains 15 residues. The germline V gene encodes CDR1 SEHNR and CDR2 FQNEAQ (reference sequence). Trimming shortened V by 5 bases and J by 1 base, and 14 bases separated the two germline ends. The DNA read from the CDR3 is TGTGCCAGCAGCCGGGGGGCGGGGACCCAAGAGACC. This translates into CASSRGAGTQET. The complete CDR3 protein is CASSRGAGTQETQYF.

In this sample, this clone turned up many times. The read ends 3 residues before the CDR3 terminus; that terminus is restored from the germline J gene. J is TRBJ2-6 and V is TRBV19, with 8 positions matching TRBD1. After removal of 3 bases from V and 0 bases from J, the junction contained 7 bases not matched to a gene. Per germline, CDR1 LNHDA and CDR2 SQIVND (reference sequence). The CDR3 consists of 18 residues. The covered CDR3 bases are TGTGCCAGTAGTATTACGGCAGGGGGCCTCTCTGGGGCCAACGTC. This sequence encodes CASSITAGGLSGANV. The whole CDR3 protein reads CASSITAGGLSGANVLTF.

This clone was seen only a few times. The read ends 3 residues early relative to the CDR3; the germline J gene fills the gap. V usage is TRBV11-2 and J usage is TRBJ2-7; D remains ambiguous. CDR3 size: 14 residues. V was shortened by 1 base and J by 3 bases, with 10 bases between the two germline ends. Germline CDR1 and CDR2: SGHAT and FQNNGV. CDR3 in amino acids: CASSLALLSYEQYF. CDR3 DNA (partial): TGTGCCAGCAGCTTAGCCCTTCTTAGCTACGAG.

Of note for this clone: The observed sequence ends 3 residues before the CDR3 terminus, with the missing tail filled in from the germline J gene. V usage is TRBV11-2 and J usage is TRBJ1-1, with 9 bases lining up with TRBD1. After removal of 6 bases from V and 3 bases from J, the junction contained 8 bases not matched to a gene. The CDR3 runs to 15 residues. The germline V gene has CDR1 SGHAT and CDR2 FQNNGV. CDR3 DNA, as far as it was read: TGTGCCAGCAGACCCGCCGACAGGGGGTACACTGAA. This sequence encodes CASRPADRGYTE. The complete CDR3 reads CASRPADRGYTEAFF.

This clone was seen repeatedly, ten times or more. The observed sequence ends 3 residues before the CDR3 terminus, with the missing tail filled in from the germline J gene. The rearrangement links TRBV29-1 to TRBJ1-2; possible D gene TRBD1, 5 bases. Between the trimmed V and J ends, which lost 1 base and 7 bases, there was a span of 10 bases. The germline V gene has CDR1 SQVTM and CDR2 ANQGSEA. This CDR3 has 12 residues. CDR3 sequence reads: CSVEGTRPGYTF. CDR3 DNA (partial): TGCAGCGTTGAAGGGACAAGGCCTGGC.

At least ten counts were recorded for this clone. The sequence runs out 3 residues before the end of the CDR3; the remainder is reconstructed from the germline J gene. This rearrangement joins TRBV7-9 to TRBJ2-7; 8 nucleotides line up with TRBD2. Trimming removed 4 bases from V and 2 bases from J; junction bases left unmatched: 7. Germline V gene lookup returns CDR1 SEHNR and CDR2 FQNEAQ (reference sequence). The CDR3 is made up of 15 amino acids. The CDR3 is CASSSAGLAPYEQYF. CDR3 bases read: TGTGCCAGCAGCTCAGCCGGACTAGCTCCCTACGAG.

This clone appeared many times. The CDR3 sequence: CAWTADRFRETQYF. CDR3 DNA (partial): TGTGCCTGGACGGCGGACAGGTTTCGGGAGACC. V is TRBV30 and J is TRBJ2-5; 7 positions agree with TRBD1. The read ends 3 residues shy of where the CDR3 ends; the end is completed using the germline J gene. Per germline, CDR1 GTSNPN and CDR2 SVGIG (reference sequence). The CDR3 covers 14 residues. Trimming took 4 bases from V and 5 from J; bases not matched to a gene: 10.

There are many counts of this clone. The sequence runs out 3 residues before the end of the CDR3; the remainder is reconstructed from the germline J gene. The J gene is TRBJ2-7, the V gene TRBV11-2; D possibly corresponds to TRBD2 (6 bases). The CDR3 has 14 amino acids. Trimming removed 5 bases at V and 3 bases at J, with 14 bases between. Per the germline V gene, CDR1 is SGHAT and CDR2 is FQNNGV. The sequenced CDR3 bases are TGTGCCAGCAGCAGGCAATCGGGGGTCTACGAG. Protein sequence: CASSRQSGVYE. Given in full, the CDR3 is CASSRQSGVYEQYF.

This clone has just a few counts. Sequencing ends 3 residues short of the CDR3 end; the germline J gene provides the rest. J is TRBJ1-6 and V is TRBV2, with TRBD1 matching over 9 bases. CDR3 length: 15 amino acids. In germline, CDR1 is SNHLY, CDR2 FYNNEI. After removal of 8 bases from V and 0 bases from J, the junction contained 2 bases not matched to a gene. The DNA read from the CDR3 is TGTGCCAGCGAACAGGGGGCCTCCTATAATTCACCC. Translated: CASEQGASYNSP. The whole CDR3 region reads CASEQGASYNSPLHF.

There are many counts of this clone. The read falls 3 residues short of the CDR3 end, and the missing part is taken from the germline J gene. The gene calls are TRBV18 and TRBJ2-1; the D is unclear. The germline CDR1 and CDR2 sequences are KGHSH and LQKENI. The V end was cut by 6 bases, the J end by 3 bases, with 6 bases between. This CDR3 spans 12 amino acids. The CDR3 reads CASSTDYNEQFF. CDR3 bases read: TGTGCCAGCTCCACTGACTACAATGAG.

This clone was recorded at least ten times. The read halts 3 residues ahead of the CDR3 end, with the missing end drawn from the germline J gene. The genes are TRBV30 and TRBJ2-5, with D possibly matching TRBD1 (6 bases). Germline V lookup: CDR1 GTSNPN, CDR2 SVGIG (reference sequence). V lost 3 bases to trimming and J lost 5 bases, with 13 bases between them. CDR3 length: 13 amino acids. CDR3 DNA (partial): TGTGCCTGGAGGGGGGTAGGGGGTGAGACC. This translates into CAWRGVGGET. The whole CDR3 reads CAWRGVGGETQYF.

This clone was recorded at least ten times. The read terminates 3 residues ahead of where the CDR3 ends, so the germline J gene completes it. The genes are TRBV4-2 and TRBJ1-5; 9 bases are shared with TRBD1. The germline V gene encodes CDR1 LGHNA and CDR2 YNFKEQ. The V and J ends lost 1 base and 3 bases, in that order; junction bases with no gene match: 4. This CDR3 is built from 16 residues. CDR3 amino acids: CASSQGQGGVNQPQHF. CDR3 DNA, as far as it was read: TGTGCCAGCAGCCAAGGACAGGGGGGAGTCAATCAGCCC.

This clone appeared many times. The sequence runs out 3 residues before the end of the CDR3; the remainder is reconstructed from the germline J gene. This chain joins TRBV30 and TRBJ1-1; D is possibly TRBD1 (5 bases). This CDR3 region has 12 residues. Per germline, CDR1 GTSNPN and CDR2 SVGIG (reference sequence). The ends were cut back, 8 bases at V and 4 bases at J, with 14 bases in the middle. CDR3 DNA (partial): TGTGCCCAGGTGGGGGGGAGCACTGAA. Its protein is CAQVGGSTE. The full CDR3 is CAQVGGSTEAFF. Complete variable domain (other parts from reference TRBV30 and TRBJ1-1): SQTIHQWPATLVQPVGSPLSLECTVEGTSNPNLYWYRQAAGRGLQLLFYSVGIGQISSEVPQNLSASRPQDRQFILSSKKLLLSDSGFYLCAQVGGSTEAFFGQGTRLTVV.

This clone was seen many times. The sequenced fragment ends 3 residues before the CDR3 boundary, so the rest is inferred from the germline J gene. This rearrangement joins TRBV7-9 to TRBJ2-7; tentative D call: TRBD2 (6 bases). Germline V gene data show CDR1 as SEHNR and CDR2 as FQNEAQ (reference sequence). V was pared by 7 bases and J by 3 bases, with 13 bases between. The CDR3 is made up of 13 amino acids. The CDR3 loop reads CASTGEEYYEQYF. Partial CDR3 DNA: TGTGCCAGCACCGGGGAGGAGTACTACGAG.

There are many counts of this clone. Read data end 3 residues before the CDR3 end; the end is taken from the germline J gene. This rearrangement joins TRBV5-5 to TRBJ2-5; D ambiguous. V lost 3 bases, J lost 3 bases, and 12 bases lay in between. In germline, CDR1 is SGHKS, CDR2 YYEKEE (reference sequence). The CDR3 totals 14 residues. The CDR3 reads CASSWWSSEETQYF. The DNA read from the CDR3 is TGTGCCAGCAGCTGGTGGTCATCGGAAGAGACC.

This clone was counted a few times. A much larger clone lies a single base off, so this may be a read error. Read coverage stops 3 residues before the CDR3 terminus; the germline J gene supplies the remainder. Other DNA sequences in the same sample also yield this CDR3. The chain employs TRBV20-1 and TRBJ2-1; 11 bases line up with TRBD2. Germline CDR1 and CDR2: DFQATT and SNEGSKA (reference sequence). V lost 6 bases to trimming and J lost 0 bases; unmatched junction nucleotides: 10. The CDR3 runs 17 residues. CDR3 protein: CSAKASGGMSSYNEQFF. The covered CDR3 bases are TGCAGTGCGAAAGCTAGCGGGGGGATGAGCTCCTACAATGAG.

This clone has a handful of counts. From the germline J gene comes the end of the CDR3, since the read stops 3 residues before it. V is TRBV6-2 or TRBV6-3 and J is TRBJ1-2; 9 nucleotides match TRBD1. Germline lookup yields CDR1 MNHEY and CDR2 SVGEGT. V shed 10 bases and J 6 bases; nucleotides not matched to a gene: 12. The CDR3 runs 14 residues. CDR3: CATLLRDRVNGYTF. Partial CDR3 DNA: TGTGCCACCCTTCTCCGGGACAGGGTTAATGGC.

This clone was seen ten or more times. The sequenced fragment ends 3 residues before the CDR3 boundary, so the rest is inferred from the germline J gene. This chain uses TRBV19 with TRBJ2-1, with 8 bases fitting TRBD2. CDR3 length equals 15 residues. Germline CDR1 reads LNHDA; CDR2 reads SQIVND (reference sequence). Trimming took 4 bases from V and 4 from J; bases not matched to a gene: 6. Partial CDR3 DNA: TGTGCCAGTAGTACGTGGACTAGCAGTTACAATGAG. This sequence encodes CASSTWTSSYNE. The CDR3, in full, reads CASSTWTSSYNEQFF.

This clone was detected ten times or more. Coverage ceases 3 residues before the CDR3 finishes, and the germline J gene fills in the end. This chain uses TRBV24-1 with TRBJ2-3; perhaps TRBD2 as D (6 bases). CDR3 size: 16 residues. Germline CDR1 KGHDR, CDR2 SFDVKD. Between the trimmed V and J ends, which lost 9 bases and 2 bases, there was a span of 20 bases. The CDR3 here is CATSTPRAGSTDTQYF. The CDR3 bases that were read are TGTGCCACCTCCACACCCAGGGCGGGGTCCACAGATACG.

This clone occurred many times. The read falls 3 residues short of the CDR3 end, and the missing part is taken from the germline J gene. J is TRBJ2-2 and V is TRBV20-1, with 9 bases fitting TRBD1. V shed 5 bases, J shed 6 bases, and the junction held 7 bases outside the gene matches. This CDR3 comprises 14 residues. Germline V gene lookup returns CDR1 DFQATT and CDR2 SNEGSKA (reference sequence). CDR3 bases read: TGCAGTGCTCCCGAACGACAGGGGGCCGGGGAG. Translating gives CSAPERQGAGE. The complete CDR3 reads CSAPERQGAGELFF.

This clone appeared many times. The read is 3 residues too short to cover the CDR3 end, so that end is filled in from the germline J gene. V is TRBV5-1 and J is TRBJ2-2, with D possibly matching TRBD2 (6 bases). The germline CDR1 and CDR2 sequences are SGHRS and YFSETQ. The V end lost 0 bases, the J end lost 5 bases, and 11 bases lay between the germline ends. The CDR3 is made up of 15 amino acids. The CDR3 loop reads CASSLAVGGTGELFF. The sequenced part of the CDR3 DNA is TGCGCCAGCAGCTTGGCCGTGGGGGGAACCGGGGAG.

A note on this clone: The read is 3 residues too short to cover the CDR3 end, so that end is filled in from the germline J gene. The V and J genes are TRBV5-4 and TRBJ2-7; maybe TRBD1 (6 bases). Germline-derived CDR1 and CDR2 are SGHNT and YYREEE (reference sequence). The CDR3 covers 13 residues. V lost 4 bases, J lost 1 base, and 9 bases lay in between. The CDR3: CASSGQNSYEQYF. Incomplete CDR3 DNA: TGTGCCAGCAGCGGACAGAATTCCTACGAG.

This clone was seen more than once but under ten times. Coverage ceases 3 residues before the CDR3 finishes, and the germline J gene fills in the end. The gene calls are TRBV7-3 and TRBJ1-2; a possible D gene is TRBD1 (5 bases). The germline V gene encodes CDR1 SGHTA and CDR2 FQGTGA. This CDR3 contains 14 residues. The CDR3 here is CASSAGLAFDDYTF. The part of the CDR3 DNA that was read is TGTGCCAGCAGCGCGGGACTAGCGTTTGATGAC.

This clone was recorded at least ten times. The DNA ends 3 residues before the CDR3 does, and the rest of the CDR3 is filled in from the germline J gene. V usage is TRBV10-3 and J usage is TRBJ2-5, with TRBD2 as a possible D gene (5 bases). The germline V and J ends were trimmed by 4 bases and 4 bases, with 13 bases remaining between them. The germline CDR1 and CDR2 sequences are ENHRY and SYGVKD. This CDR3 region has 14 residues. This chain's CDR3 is CAISVEGGVETQYF. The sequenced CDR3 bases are TGTGCCATCAGTGTCGAGGGTGGCGTAGAGACC.